Sequencing of this TCR beta chain was carried out in a study of T-cell reconstitution after alpha-beta-depleted transplantation in children. A TCRbeta library incorporating unique molecular identifiers was prepared. MiXCR, applied by TCRdb to the PCR reads, yields one record per CDR3 protein. The sample lists approximately 300,000 distinct CDR3 sequences, around 10% occurring once. V dropped 0 bases and J dropped 4; count of bases not matched to a gene: 8. Germline CDR1 DFQATT, CDR2 SNEGSKA (reference sequence). CDR3 length: 16 residues. This clonotype occurred many times. The sample was PBMCs, taken before TCRalphabeta/CD19-depleted stem cell transplant. This TCR came from a boy under two years old with acute myeloid leukemia, due to receive a stem cell transplant. The chain links TRBV20-1 to TRBJ1-5, with 8 nucleotides matching TRBD1. DNA for the CDR3: TGCAGTGCTAGAGATGAGGACAGGGACATTAATCAGCCCCAGCATTTT. It codes for CSARDEDRDINQPQHF.